A single sample is the source of the 16 T cell receptor beta chains below, sequenced in a study of T cell repertoires in cytomegalovirus infection. TCRdb passed the reads through MiXCR, listing each CDR3 protein once. The data contain 650,000 to 900,000 distinct CDR3 sequences, 32% of them singletons. Their cognate antigens are unknown. Sequencing was performed on cultured CD8+ T cells from PBMCs, taken from culture after CMV antigen stimulation. These receptor sequences come from a human donor in good health (CMV status not recorded). Some clones in this sample may be carry-over from other donors' samples.

This clonotype was detected only once. The chain uses TRBV3-1 and TRBJ2-1; D is tentatively TRBD1 or TRBD2 (6 bases each). Trimming left V 5 bases short and J 4 bases short, with 15 bases between. CDR3 length equals 15 residues. Germline V gene data show CDR1 as LGHDT and CDR2 as YNNKEL (reference sequence). The CDR3 loop is CASSMGGAAYNEQFF. The CDR3 DNA follows: TGTGCCAGCAGCATGGGGGGCGCGGCGTACAATGAGCAGTTCTTC.

The chain links TRBV7-8 to TRBJ1-3; D is ambiguous. V dropped 5 bases and J dropped 2 bases, with 19 bases sitting between them. CDR1 is SGHVS and CDR2 is FQNEAQ in the germline V gene. This CDR3 contains 17 residues. CDR3 bases: TGTGCCAGCAGCCCCGCCGCGTATTCGGTCCCTGGAAACACCATATATTTT. Amino acid sequence: CASSPAAYSVPGNTIYF.

The chain employs TRBV27 and TRBJ1-1; TRBD1 aligns across 7 bases. The germline gives CDR1 MNHEY, CDR2 SMNVEV (reference sequence). This CDR3 is 16 amino acids long. Trimming took 5 bases from V and 6 from J; bases not matched to a gene: 15. The CDR3 sequence: CASSTGDLLRGPEAFF. In DNA, the CDR3 is TGTGCCAGCAGTACAGGGGATTTATTACGGGGACCTGAAGCTTTCTTT.

The table lists this clonotype with many counts. The chain employs TRBV7-2 and TRBJ1-1; D ambiguous. Trimming shortened V by 5 bases and J by 6 bases, and 10 bases separated the two germline ends. This CDR3 spans 12 amino acids. CDR1 is SGHTA, CDR2 FQGNSA, per germline. CDR3 protein: CASSPHGPEAFF. CDR3 coding DNA: TGTGCCAGCAGCCCCCACGGGCCTGAAGCTTTCTTT.

This chain uses TRBV4-2 with TRBJ2-3, with 7 bases fitting TRBD1. The trim removed 2 bases at V and 6 bases at J, leaving 11 bases unmatched. CDR1 is LGHNA, CDR2 YNFKEQ, per germline. The CDR3 sequence is 16 residues long. The CDR3 loop reads CASSQMTGYSEDTQYF. CDR3 sequence (DNA): TGTGCCAGCAGCCAAATGACAGGGTACAGTGAGGATACGCAGTATTTT.

The gene calls are TRBV9 and TRBJ2-5; TRBD2 matches at 10 bases. This CDR3 contains 17 residues. With 0 bases clipped from V and 7 bases from J, the junction kept 12 bases outside the gene matches. Germline CDR1 SGDLS, CDR2 YYNGEE. In nucleotides, the CDR3 is TGTGCCAGCAGCGTAGGAGGGCTAGCGGGGGCTCCGGGGACCCAGTACTTC. It codes for CASSVGGLAGAPGTQYF.

The chain combines TRBV7-9 with TRBJ1-2, with TRBD1 identical over 9 bases. The CDR3 covers 14 residues. V dropped 1 base and J dropped 13; count of bases not matched to a gene: 10. CDR1 and CDR2 (germline): SEHNR, FQNEAQ (reference sequence). In DNA form, the CDR3 reads TGTGCCAGCAGCTTAGTGACGCCGGGACAGGGAGTCACCTTC. Its translation: CASSLVTPGQGVTF.

This clonotype was counted between two and nine times. This chain links TRBV7-6 with TRBJ1-5, with 7 bases matching TRBD1. Germline loops: CDR1 SGHVS, CDR2 FNYEAQ. The V and J ends lost 6 bases and 6 bases, in that order; junction bases with no gene match: 14. This CDR3 is 16 amino acids long. This CDR3 reads CASSSEQGYGGQPQHF. In DNA, the CDR3 is TGTGCCAGCAGTTCGGAACAGGGGTATGGTGGTCAGCCCCAGCATTTT. Full variable domain (missing parts from reference TRBV7-6 and TRBJ1-5): GAGVSQSPRYKVTKRGQDVALRCDPISGHVSLYWYRQALGQGPEFLTYFNYEAQQDKSGLPNDRFSAERPEGSISTLTIQRTEQRDSAMYRCASSSEQGYGGQPQHFGDGTRLSIL.

This clonotype has a handful of counts. The V call is TRBV7-9, the J call TRBJ2-2; 9 bases are a match to TRBD1. The J segment lost 3 bases and the V segment lost 4 bases, leaving 18 bases of the junction unmatched. Germline CDR1 is SEHNR and CDR2 is FQNEAQ (reference sequence). The CDR3 totals 20 residues. The DNA for the CDR3 is TGTGCCAGCAGCTCTCCCGAAACCGACAGGGGGAGGCGGCACACCGGGGAGCTGTTTTTT. Residues: CASSSPETDRGRRHTGELFF.

This clonotype has a count of ten or more. The V gene is TRBV7-8, the J gene TRBJ2-7, with D possibly being TRBD1 or TRBD2 (6 bases each). The CDR3 has 13 amino acids. V lost 7 bases to trimming and J lost 4 bases, with 14 bases between them. Germline V gives CDR1 SGHVS, CDR2 FQNEAQ. In nucleotides, the CDR3 is TGTGCCAGCAACCAATTAGGGGGGTACGAGCAGTACTTC. Encoded protein: CASNQLGGYEQYF.

This chain joins TRBV9 and TRBJ1-5, with unresolved D. CDR1 is SGDLS, CDR2 YYNGEE, per germline. The V gene lost 0 bases and the J gene lost 2 bases, with 9 bases spanning the gap. This CDR3 comprises 15 residues. Written as DNA, the CDR3 is TGTGCCAGCAGCGTAGGGGTTGGCGGCAATCAGCCCCAGCATTTT. Its protein is CASSVGVGGNQPQHF.

This clonotype was observed many times. The chain employs TRBV7-8 and TRBJ2-5; D is possibly TRBD2 (6 bases). V was cut by 2 bases and J by 4 bases, with 17 bases left in between. This CDR3 is 16 amino acids long. In germline, CDR1 is SGHVS, CDR2 FQNEAQ. In nucleotides, the CDR3 is TGTGCCAGCAGCTTAAGGGGAGGCGCCGTAAGAGAGACCCAGTACTTC. Residues: CASSLRGGAVRETQYF.

The rearrangement links TRBV7-6 to TRBJ2-3; weak D call: TRBD1 (6 bases). CDR1 and CDR2 from the germline V gene are SGHVS and FNYEAQ. Trimming shortened V by 5 bases and J by 2 bases, and 17 bases separated the two germline ends. The length of the CDR3 is 16 residues. For the CDR3, the DNA is TGTGCCAGCAGCGATGGACAGACAGTGCCCACAGATACGCAGTATTTT. This encodes CASSDGQTVPTDTQYF.

This clonotype was found a few times. V and J are TRBV27 and TRBJ1-6, with D possibly TRBD1 on 5 matching bases. The CDR3 runs 13 residues. V was trimmed by 7 bases and J by 9 bases, leaving 13 bases between them. Germline-derived CDR1 and CDR2 are MNHEY and SMNVEV (reference sequence). In DNA form, the CDR3 reads TGTGCCAGCATGGGGGACTTGGGTTCACCCCTCCACTTT. The encoded protein is CASMGDLGSPLHF.

This clonotype was counted between two and nine times. The V call is TRBV27, the J call TRBJ1-2; 9 bases are shared with TRBD1. With V trimmed by 5 bases and J by 4 bases, 5 bases remained unmatched. From germline, CDR1 is MNHEY and CDR2 SMNVEV (reference sequence). The CDR3 has 14 residues. The CDR3 here is CASSRDREIYGYTF. The DNA for the CDR3 is TGTGCCAGCAGTCGGGACAGGGAGATCTATGGCTACACCTTC.

The table lists this clonotype with a few counts. This chain links TRBV6-1 with TRBJ2-7; the D gene is possibly TRBD2 (6 bases). Between the trimmed V and J ends, which lost 0 bases and 0 bases, there was a span of 12 bases. This CDR3 has 16 residues. The germline V gene encodes CDR1 MNHNS and CDR2 SASEGT. The CDR3 bases are TGTGCCAGCAGTGAAGCCGGAGGGGCCTACTCCTACGAGCAGTACTTC. Translating gives CASSEAGGAYSYEQYF.